This T cell receptor (beta chain) emerged from a study of blood T cell repertoires in COVID-19. In the study overall: Acute and convalescent COVID-19 samples came from the United States, Italy and Spain. Sample material is recorded as cDNA or gDNA derived from T cells, B-cell-depleted T cells, or PBMCs.

Per the original data handling: From reference gene primer amplification, estimates of nucleated cell counts were derived. Produced via immunoSEQ multiplex PCR; TCRdb's table is partial and in-frame only. Clonal size and the V and J genes are those of that table, whereas D and trimming came from the DNA. The sample shows some 100,000 clones, around 83% of them seen only once. Germline CDR1 and CDR2: SGHRS and YFSETQ. Losses at the gene ends were 6 bases for V and 7 bases for J; bases not matched to a gene: 7. This CDR3 region has 14 residues. This clonotype originated in a woman older than 75 with active or convalescent COVID-19. The material sequenced was peripheral blood. The V and J genes are TRBV5-1 and TRBJ1-4; 9 nucleotides agree with TRBD1. The chain's CDR3 is CASTWTGAAEKLFF. In DNA, the CDR3 is TGCGCCAGCACCTGGACAGGGGCGGCTGAAAAACTGTTTTTT. Full variable domain (outside the CDR3, taken from reference TRBV5-1 and TRBJ1-4): KAGVTQTPRYLIKTRGQQVTLSCSPISGHRSVSWYQQTPGQGLQFLFEYFSETQRNKGNFPGRFSGRQFSNSRSEMNVSTLELGDSALYLCASTWTGAAEKLFFGSGTQLSVL.